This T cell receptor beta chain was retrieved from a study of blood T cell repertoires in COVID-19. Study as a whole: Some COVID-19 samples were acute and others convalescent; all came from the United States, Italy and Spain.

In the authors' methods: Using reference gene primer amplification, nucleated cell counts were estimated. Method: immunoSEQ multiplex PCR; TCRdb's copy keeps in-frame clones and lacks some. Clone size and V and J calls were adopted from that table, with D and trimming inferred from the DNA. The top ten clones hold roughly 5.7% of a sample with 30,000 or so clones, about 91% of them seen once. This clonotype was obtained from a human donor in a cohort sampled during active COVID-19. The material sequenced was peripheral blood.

CDR3 protein: CASSLSHRAGGYTF. CDR3 nucleotides: TGTGCCAGCAGTTTAAGTCACAGGGCTGGGGGCTACACCTTC. This rearrangement joins TRBV28 to TRBJ1-2; a weak D match, TRBD1 (6 bases). V lost 2 bases to trimming and J lost 8 bases, with 15 bases between them. There are 14 residues in the CDR3. Germline values: CDR1 MDHEN, CDR2 SYDVKM.